These T cell receptor beta chains were read from a single sample in a study of early T cells in non-severe SARS-CoV-2 infection. TCRdb passed the 5' RACE reads through MiXCR, listing each CDR3 protein once. The sample has about 48,000 distinct CDR3 sequences; about 13% are singletons. The sequenced material came from whole blood. Receptor source: an adult who was a healthcare worker with PCR-confirmed SARS-CoV-2 infection or an uninfected control (not recorded which). Both conserved end residues are part of each CDR3. The order of the fields is clone size, V gene, CDR3 protein. Some rows mark clone size as missing; the rest say once, few, many or name a class of expanded clone.

few | TRBV28 | CASSFDTRGLHF
NA | TRBV7-8 | CASSFPTGLTGELFF
few | TRBV5-6 | CASSLAGATYNEQFF
many | TRBV2 | CASSEAKRGRDTGELFF
NA | TRBV7-9 | CASSSGTVSNQPQHF
many | TRBV20-1 | CSAVGQGAREQYF
few | TRBV3-1 | CASSQAEGYEQYF
few | TRBV30 | CAGQRTYSYEQYF
many | TRBV12-3/TRBV12-4 | CASSLEASGSWELFF
many | TRBV10-1 | CASSEFRVGNTGELFF
many | TRBV12-3/TRBV12-4 | CASSYSGNTIYF
NA | TRBV20-1 | CSARQQGRNTEAFF
few | TRBV9 | CASSPPGSDYTWDPGNTIYF
NA | TRBV7-2 | CASAPQPEGQETQYF
many | TRBV25-1 | CASSELSGKNTEAFF
many | TRBV11-2 | CASSLGGYNEQFF
NA | TRBV29-1 | CSVDTNNEKLFF
many | TRBV20-1 | CSAKNLGQTNEKLFF
NA | TRBV7-3 | CASSLKLAGMYEQYF
NA | TRBV12-3/TRBV12-4 | CASSLQGRNTEAFF
NA | TRBV28 | CASSPTTSDLGGETQYF
many | TRBV9 | CASSERWNREAEAFF
NA | TRBV6-2/TRBV6-3 | CASSPLLGEPRNF
many | TRBV28 | CASSFPGILYGYTF
many | TRBV20-1 | CSARDRGLAGDPLEDNEQFF
many | TRBV9 | CASSVEGDSYNEQFF
many | TRBV7-9 | CASSSTENTGELFF
few | TRBV2 | CASYGGLEAFF
many | TRBV7-9 | CASTHPGATQYF
NA | TRBV7-9 | CASSLDVVRETQYF
many | TRBV7-9 | CASSLVRNTEAFF
NA | TRBV5-1 | CASSLFPGTYEQYF